The rows below give T cell receptor beta chains drawn from one sample of a study of blood T cell repertoires in COVID-19. This table comes from immunoSEQ multiplex PCR, and its TCRdb copy is limited to in-frame clones, with some not included. Here the sample spans around 150,000 clones, approximately 80% being singletons. Sequencing was carried out using PBMCs or T cells enriched from blood (not recorded which). The receptors shown here come from a man in his forties who had recovered from COVID-19. CDR3s include the opening cysteine and the closing phenylalanine or tryptophan. D genes are given only for firm matches. Size is omitted from some rows. Given values are once, few, many or a class for expanded clones.

j_call v_call d_call clone_size cdr3_aa cdr3_nt
TRBJ1-1 TRBV3-1/TRBV3-2 TRBD1 - CASSHDRGGRELTEAFF TGTGCCAGCAGCCATGACAGGGGAGGAAGGGAGCTCACTGAAGCTTTCTTT
TRBJ1-2 TRBV29-1 - - CSVAGDHGYTF TGCAGCGTTGCAGGGGACCATGGCTACACCTTC
TRBJ2-1 TRBV5-1 TRBD2 - CASSVAGGSNEQFF TGCGCCAGCAGCGTGGCGGGGGGTTCAAATGAGCAGTTCTTC
TRBJ1-2 TRBV5-1 - - CASSLATGFEGYTF TGCGCCAGCAGCTTGGCTACAGGGTTCGAGGGCTACACCTTC
TRBJ1-2 TRBV29-1 - - CSVEEGLGYTF TGCAGCGTTGAAGAGGGGCTTGGCTACACCTTC
TRBJ1-2 TRBV2 - once CASRIPGDVYGYTF TGTGCCAGCAGGATCCCGGGGGATGTCTATGGCTACACCTTC
TRBJ1-2 TRBV19 - - CASKQRSYGYTF TGTGCCAGTAAACAAAGGAGCTATGGCTACACCTTC
TRBJ1-2 TRBV3-1/TRBV3-2 - few CASSQEGGELYGYTF TGTGCCAGCAGCCAGGAAGGGGGGGAGTTATATGGCTACACCTTC
TRBJ2-1 TRBV30 TRBD2 - CAWSGGASNEQFF TGTGCCTGGAGCGGGGGGGCAAGCAATGAGCAGTTCTTC
TRBJ1-5 TRBV30 - - CAWSVVTGNQPQHF TGTGCCTGGAGTGTCGTAACAGGGAATCAGCCCCAGCATTTT
TRBJ1-6 TRBV19 TRBD1 few CASKRGQDNSPLHF TGTGCCAGTAAGAGGGGGCAGGATAATTCACCCCTCCACTTT
TRBJ1-2 TRBV4-2 - once CASSRVRDGYTF TGTGCCAGCAGCCGGGTCAGGGATGGCTACACCTTC
TRBJ2-5 TRBV5-1 TRBD2 - CASREGAGRQETQYF TGCGCCAGCAGAGAGGGAGCGGGGAGACAAGAGACCCAGTACTTC
TRBJ1-1 TRBV11-2 - - CASSSSRLRAEAFF TGTGCCAGCAGCTCATCTCGATTGCGAGCTGAAGCTTTCTTT
TRBJ2-5 TRBV7-8 TRBD2 - CASSPATSGGAGTQYF TGTGCCAGCAGCCCAGCTACTAGCGGGGGGGCTGGGACCCAGTACTTC
TRBJ1-6 TRBV6-5 - - CASSRPGVANSPLHF TGTGCCAGCAGTCGGCCGGGAGTCGCTAATTCACCCCTCCACTTT
TRBJ2-7 TRBV4-1 TRBD1 - CASSQALGQGYEQYF TGCGCCAGCAGCCAAGCCCTAGGACAGGGCTACGAGCAGTACTTC
TRBJ2-7 TRBV3-1/TRBV3-2 TRBD1 once CASSPRDRGPYEQYF TGTGCCAGCAGCCCCCGGGACAGGGGTCCCTACGAGCAGTACTTC
TRBJ1-2 TRBV29-1 - - CSVEDLRAVGGYGYTF TGCAGCGTTGAAGATCTGCGTGCGGTGGGAGGCTATGGCTACACCTTC
TRBJ2-7 TRBV19 TRBD1 - CASSIRDSFYEQYF TGTGCCAGTAGTATCCGGGACAGCTTCTACGAGCAGTACTTC
TRBJ1-1 TRBV29-1 - few CSVDRIMNTEAFF TGCAGCGTTGACAGGATTATGAACACTGAAGCTTTCTTT
TRBJ2-1 TRBV24-1 - few CATSGQGNSYNEQFF TGTGCCACCAGTGGCCAGGGGAACTCCTACAATGAGCAGTTCTTC
TRBJ2-3 TRBV4-1 - - CASSYPGADTQYF TGCGCCAGCAGCTACCCGGGAGCGGATACGCAGTATTTT
TRBJ1-1 TRBV7-8 TRBD1 many CASSVPVTGVPTEAFF TGTGCCAGCAGCGTTCCCGTGACAGGGGTACCCACTGAAGCTTTCTTT
TRBJ1-2 TRBV2 TRBD1 few CASSEGQGPGYTF TGTGCCAGCAGTGAGGGACAGGGACCGGGCTACACCTTC
TRBJ1-2 TRBV5-4 TRBD1 - CASSRTGTGGRNLGF TGTGCCAGCAGCCGTACCGGGACAGGGGGCAGGAACCTTGGCTTC
TRBJ2-2 TRBV2 TRBD1 once CASSVHRDRGDTGELFF TGTGCCAGCAGTGTACATCGGGACAGGGGAGACACCGGGGAGCTGTTTTTT
TRBJ2-2 TRBV24-1 - - CATSDRGGAGKNTGELFF TGTGCCACCAGTGACCGTGGAGGGGCGGGAAAGAACACCGGGGAGCTGTTTTTT
TRBJ1-2 TRBV7-3 TRBD1 - CASSFGQGVGYTF TGTGCCAGCAGCTTCGGACAGGGCGTCGGCTACACCTTC
TRBJ1-2 TRBV3-1/TRBV3-2 TRBD1 - CASSPGQGAGYTF TGTGCCAGCAGCCCGGGACAGGGGGCTGGCTACACCTTC
TRBJ2-7 TRBV6-5 TRBD1 - CASTEEGGFYEQYF TGTGCCAGCACCGAGGAAGGGGGCTTCTACGAGCAGTACTTC
TRBJ1-1 TRBV6-1 - - CASSEEAGWTEAFF TGTGCCAGCAGTGAAGAGGCAGGGTGGACTGAAGCTTTCTTT
TRBJ1-1 TRBV6-5 - - CASTSTGGNTEAFF TGTGCCAGCACCTCTACCGGGGGGAACACTGAAGCTTTCTTT
TRBJ2-3 TRBV6-4 TRBD2 - CASSDSSGGATDTQYF TGTGCCAGCAGTGACTCTAGCGGGGGGGCGACAGATACGCAGTATTTT
TRBJ2-1 TRBV19 - once CASTPAPQGLGEQFF TGTGCCAGTACCCCCGCCCCGCAGGGTCTAGGAGAGCAGTTCTTC
TRBJ1-2 TRBV27 TRBD1 - CASSPLDRGANYGYTF TGTGCCAGCAGTCCACTCGACAGGGGGGCTAACTATGGCTACACCTTC
TRBJ1-2 TRBV28 TRBD1 - CASSPTGDNYGYTF TGTGCCAGCAGTCCGACAGGGGACAACTATGGCTACACCTTC
TRBJ2-5 TRBV7-9 TRBD2 - CASSLALLAGQETQYF TGTGCCAGCAGCTTAGCGCTTCTAGCGGGACAAGAGACCCAGTACTTC
TRBJ1-6 TRBV7-6 TRBD1 - CASSLAAGGNVSPLHF TGTGCCAGCAGCTTAGCCGCAGGGGGGAACGTTTCACCCCTCCACTTT
TRBJ1-5 TRBV30 - - CAWSVAGRGGNQPQHF TGTGCCTGGAGTGTAGCGGGGCGGGGGGGCAATCAGCCCCAGCATTTT
TRBJ2-5 TRBV19 TRBD1 - CASNQDREETQYF TGTGCCAGTAATCAGGACAGGGAAGAGACCCAGTACTTC